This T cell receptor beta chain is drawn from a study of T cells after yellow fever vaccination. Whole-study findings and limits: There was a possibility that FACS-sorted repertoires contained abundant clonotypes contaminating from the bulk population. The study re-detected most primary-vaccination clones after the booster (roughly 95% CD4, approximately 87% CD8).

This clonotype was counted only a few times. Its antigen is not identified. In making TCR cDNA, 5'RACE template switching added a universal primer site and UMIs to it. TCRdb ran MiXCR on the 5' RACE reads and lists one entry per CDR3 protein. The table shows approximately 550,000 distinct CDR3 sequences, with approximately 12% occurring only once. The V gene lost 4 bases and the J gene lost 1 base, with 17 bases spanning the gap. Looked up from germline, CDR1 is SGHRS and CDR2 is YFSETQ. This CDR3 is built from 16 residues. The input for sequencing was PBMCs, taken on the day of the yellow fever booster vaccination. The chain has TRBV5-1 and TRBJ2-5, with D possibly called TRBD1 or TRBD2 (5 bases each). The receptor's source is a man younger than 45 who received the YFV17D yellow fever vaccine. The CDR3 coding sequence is TGCGCCAGCAGCGTGGGACGGAGTCTGGGCCAAGAGACCCAGTACTTC. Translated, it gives CASSVGRSLGQETQYF.